These 29 T cell receptor beta chains came from one sample sequenced in a study of type 1 regulatory T cells. Each CDR3 protein gets one entry after TCRdb re-called the reads with MiXCR. The sample yields some 89,000 distinct CDR3 sequences, roughly 31% seen once. Sequenced material: CD4+ T cells, either the whole sample or a sorted fraction (not recorded which). These receptor sequences come from a human donor in good health.

This clonotype was seen a few times. V is TRBV7-8 and J is TRBJ2-7, with TRBD2 matching over 10 bases. The germline V gene has CDR1 SGHVS and CDR2 FQNEAQ. V was pared by 4 bases and J by 6 bases, with 3 bases of the junction left unmatched. The CDR3 is 13 amino acids. DNA of the CDR3: TGTGCCAGCAGCTCCAGCGGGAGGGCCGAGCAGTACTTC. Its translation: CASSSSGRAEQYF.

The genes are TRBV19 and TRBJ2-2; TRBD2 matches 7 bases. This CDR3 region has 16 residues. The junction had 2 bases not matched to a gene; V was cut back by 1 base and J by 0 bases. Germline V lookup: CDR1 LNHDA, CDR2 SQIVND (reference sequence). The CDR3 loop is CASSIGGGANTGELFF. The CDR3 DNA is TGTGCCAGTAGTATAGGTGGGGGGGCGAACACCGGGGAGCTGTTTTTT. The complete variable domain, with remaining parts taken from reference TRBV19 and TRBJ2-2, reads DGGITQSPKYLFRKEGQNVTLSCEQNLNHDAMYWYRQDPGQGLRLIYYSQIVNDFQKGDIAEGYSVSREKKESFPLTVTSAQKNPTAFYLCASSIGGGANTGELFFGEGSRLTVL.

This clonotype was observed a few times. V and J are TRBV5-5 and TRBJ2-5, with D tentatively TRBD1 (7 bases). Germline V gene sequence: CDR1 SGHKS, CDR2 YYEKEE (reference sequence). Trimming removed 3 bases from V and 4 bases from J, with 13 bases in between. CDR3 length equals 14 residues. CDR3 bases: TGTGCCAGCAGCTATGGAGGGACAGCAGAGACCCAGTACTTC. Residues: CASSYGGTAETQYF.

The gene calls are TRBV10-3 and TRBJ2-6, with TRBD1 identical over 8 bases. CDR1 is ENHRY, CDR2 SYGVKD, per germline. The CDR3 sequence is 19 residues long. J gave up 0 bases and V 10 bases, and 17 bases lay outside the gene matches. For the CDR3, the DNA is TGTGCCAGGCCGGACAGGGAGAAGATCATGGGCTCTGGGGCCAACGTCCTGACTTTC. This translates into CARPDREKIMGSGANVLTF.

This clonotype was counted many times. The rearrangement links TRBV12-3 or TRBV12-4 to TRBJ1-2, with D perhaps matching TRBD1 (6 bases). Trimming left V 6 bases short and J 6 bases short, with 17 bases between. The CDR3 extends over 14 amino acids. The CDR3 DNA is TGTGCCAGCAGCCGGACGTTACAGGGAGATGGCTACACCTTC. Translating gives CASSRTLQGDGYTF.

The rearrangement links TRBV28 to TRBJ2-7, with D maybe TRBD1 (5 bases). The CDR3 runs to 15 residues. V lost 5 bases and J lost 5, with 19 bases in between. Looked up from germline, CDR1 is MDHEN and CDR2 is SYDVKM. This CDR3 reads CASSPLVGRAHEQYF. As DNA, the CDR3 is TGTGCCAGCAGTCCGCTAGTCGGCAGGGCCCACGAGCAGTACTTC.

The chain has TRBV5-4 and TRBJ2-5; 9 bases match TRBD2. The junction had 5 bases not matched to a gene; V was cut back by 0 bases and J by 5 bases. The CDR3 consists of 15 residues. The V gene's germline CDR1 is SGHNT and CDR2 YYREEE (reference sequence). The CDR3 DNA reads as TGTGCCAGCAGCTTGGAAGCGGGAGGTCGGGAGACCCAGTACTTC. Residues: CASSLEAGGRETQYF.

This clonotype has just a few counts. The chain has TRBV2 and TRBJ2-5; D remains ambiguous. The CDR3 spans 14 residues. CDR1 and CDR2 from the germline V gene are SNHLY and FYNNEI. Trimming stripped 0 bases from V and 2 bases from J, with 7 bases between. CDR3 residues: CASSEAISQETQYF. The CDR3, as DNA: TGTGCCAGCAGTGAAGCTATTTCTCAAGAGACCCAGTACTTC.

This chain uses TRBV20-1 with TRBJ1-5; 8 positions match TRBD1. V lost 6 bases to trimming and J lost 11 bases; unmatched junction nucleotides: 18. CDR3 length: 15 amino acids. Germline CDR1 reads DFQATT; CDR2 reads SNEGSKA (reference sequence). The CDR3 is CSAPLVGQGAGTQHF. Written as DNA, the CDR3 is TGCAGTGCACCCCTTGTGGGTCAGGGGGCAGGGACCCAGCATTTT.

The chain links TRBV20-1 to TRBJ2-1; 7 nucleotides line up with TRBD2. Germline lookup yields CDR1 DFQATT and CDR2 SNEGSKA (reference sequence). The CDR3 sequence is 15 residues long. The junction had 9 bases not matched to a gene; V was cut back by 0 bases and J by 7 bases. The CDR3 here is CSAREWEGIRNEQFF. The CDR3 coding sequence is TGCAGTGCTAGAGAGTGGGAGGGGATTCGTAATGAGCAGTTCTTC.

The J gene is TRBJ2-3, the V gene TRBV27, with D perhaps matching TRBD2 (5 bases). The CDR3 is 16 amino acids. Trimming removed 4 bases from V and 5 bases from J, with 19 bases in between. The germline V gene encodes CDR1 MNHEY and CDR2 SMNVEV (reference sequence). CDR3 DNA: TGTGCCAGCAGTTGGACTTATGGAGCGGTTGAAGATACGCAGTATTTT. Translation: CASSWTYGAVEDTQYF.

This clonotype has only a few counts. The V call is TRBV4-1, the J call TRBJ1-4; tentative D call: TRBD1 (6 bases). The V end was cut by 1 base, the J end by 7 bases, with 25 bases between. This CDR3 is built from 19 residues. Germline assignment: CDR1 MGHRA and CDR2 YSYEKL. The CDR3 DNA sequence: TGCGCCAGCAGCCAAGCGCTGGGGGCGACGGAACATCGTGGTGAAAAACTGTTTTTT. This codes for CASSQALGATEHRGEKLFF.

There are a few counts of this clonotype. The rearrangement links TRBV7-6 to TRBJ2-2, with 9 bases that match TRBD2. The CDR3 is 16 residues long. Looked up from germline, CDR1 is SGHVS and CDR2 is FNYEAQ. The junction had 5 bases not matched to a gene; V was cut back by 1 base and J by 5 bases. CDR3 sequence reads: CASSLGASGNTGELFF. The DNA of the CDR3 is TGTGCCAGCAGCTTAGGGGCTAGCGGGAATACCGGGGAGCTGTTTTTT.

This clonotype turned up a few times. The chain recombines TRBV6-2 or TRBV6-3 with TRBJ1-2; no clear D gene. V dropped 6 bases and J dropped 0 bases, with 14 bases sitting between them. The CDR3 has 15 amino acids. Germline assignment: CDR1 MNHEY and CDR2 SVGEGT. CDR3 protein: CASRNGREANYGYTF. In DNA form, the CDR3 reads TGTGCCAGCAGAAACGGCCGAGAAGCTAACTATGGCTACACCTTC.

The V call is TRBV4-1, the J call TRBJ2-2; D may be TRBD2 (6 bases). Trimming left V 3 bases short and J 4 bases short, with 18 bases between. The CDR3 length is 17 residues. The germline V gene has CDR1 MGHRA and CDR2 YSYEKL. The CDR3 region is CASSHHGGYGGTGELFF. The CDR3 nucleotides are TGCGCCAGCAGCCACCACGGGGGTTACGGGGGCACCGGGGAGCTGTTTTTT.

The chain links TRBV20-1 to TRBJ2-7; 7 nucleotides align to TRBD1. The germline V gene has CDR1 DFQATT and CDR2 SNEGSKA (reference sequence). This CDR3 has 16 amino acids. J was trimmed by 3 bases and V by 4 bases; bases with no gene match: 15. CDR3 bases: TGCAGTGCTAACCCCGGAATACAGGGGCGAGGCTACGAGCAGTACTTC. Amino acid sequence: CSANPGIQGRGYEQYF.

This chain joins TRBV29-1 and TRBJ2-1, with 7 nucleotides matching TRBD2. This CDR3 spans 12 amino acids. CDR1 is SQVTM, CDR2 ANQGSEA, per germline. J gave up 9 bases and V 3 bases, and 5 bases lay outside the gene matches. The CDR3: CSVEGTTREQFF. The DNA for the CDR3 is TGCAGCGTTGAGGGGACTACGCGTGAGCAGTTCTTC.

This clonotype has more than one count but fewer than ten. V usage is TRBV4-2 and J usage is TRBJ2-2; D unclear. There are 15 residues in the CDR3. Germline assignment: CDR1 LGHNA and CDR2 YNFKEQ. Trimming removed 1 base at V and 2 bases at J, with 8 bases between. CDR3 coding DNA: TGTGCCAGCAGCCAAGTTGCGAGTAACACCGGGGAGCTGTTTTTT. Translating it yields CASSQVASNTGELFF.

The chain combines TRBV20-1 with TRBJ1-5; perhaps TRBD1 as D (6 bases). Per the germline V gene, CDR1 is DFQATT and CDR2 is SNEGSKA (reference sequence). V lost 2 bases, J lost 2 bases, and 10 bases lay in between. The CDR3 is 14 amino acids. Written as DNA, the CDR3 is TGCAGTGCTAGACGGGGGGGCGGCAATCAGCCCCAGCATTTT. Protein: CSARRGGGNQPQHF.

The chain joins TRBV7-9 to TRBJ2-4; a possible D gene is TRBD1 (6 bases). CDR1 and CDR2 (germline): SEHNR, FQNEAQ (reference sequence). The CDR3 extends over 21 amino acids. V was clipped by 5 bases and J by 12 bases, with 41 bases between them. The CDR3 DNA reads as TGTGCCAGCAGCGGAAGGGGTTTTGGATGGCGAGTCGGAAGGGAAGGGGACACTCAGTACTTC. The encoded protein is CASSGRGFGWRVGREGDTQYF.

This clonotype was seen ten or more times. The V call is TRBV7-9, the J call TRBJ1-2; 7 bases fit TRBD1. The CDR3 has 15 residues. V lost 0 bases, J lost 6 bases, and 7 bases stayed unmatched. The germline CDR1 and CDR2 sequences are SEHNR and FQNEAQ (reference sequence). The CDR3 loop is CASSLARPGGNGYTF. The CDR3, as DNA: TGTGCCAGCAGCTTAGCGAGGCCAGGGGGAAATGGCTACACCTTC.

The rearrangement joins TRBV5-5 to TRBJ2-1; D ambiguous. CDR3 length: 12 amino acids. Germline V lookup: CDR1 SGHKS, CDR2 YYEKEE (reference sequence). V was cut by 0 bases and J by 7 bases, with 5 bases left in between. The CDR3 sequence: CASSLGQNEQFF. Here the CDR3 DNA reads TGTGCCAGCAGCTTGGGACAAAATGAGCAGTTCTTC.

The chain joins TRBV7-6 to TRBJ2-7; D unclear. Trimming took off 0 bases at V and 2 bases at J, with 14 bases between the two ends. The length of the CDR3 is 16 residues. Germline CDR1 reads SGHVS; CDR2 reads FNYEAQ. The CDR3 nucleotides are TGTGCCAGCAGCTTAGCGTGGCCGGGCCCCGCCTACGAGCAGTACTTC. This encodes CASSLAWPGPAYEQYF.

Only one count was recorded for this clonotype. The chain combines TRBV19 with TRBJ2-1; 14 nucleotides match TRBD2. Germline assignment: CDR1 LNHDA and CDR2 SQIVND (reference sequence). Trimming removed 5 bases from V and 8 bases from J; junction bases left unmatched: 8. The CDR3 runs to 16 residues. The CDR3 DNA sequence: TGTGCCAGTAGTGTGACTAGCGGGAGGGCCCTGGATGAGCAGTTCTTC. Its translation: CASSVTSGRALDEQFF.

J is TRBJ2-3 and V is TRBV28; TRBD2 matches 10 bases. This CDR3 contains 16 residues. Trimming took 3 bases from V and 0 from J; bases not matched to a gene: 3. CDR1 is MDHEN and CDR2 is SYDVKM in the germline V gene. The DNA of the CDR3 is TGTGCCAGCAGTTTTGAACTAGCGGGAAGCACAGATACGCAGTATTTT. It specifies CASSFELAGSTDTQYF.

This clonotype has only a few counts. For the CDR3, the DNA is TGCGCCAGCAGCTCCCGGGACAGGGTATCCTACGAGCAGTACTTC. It is translated as CASSSRDRVSYEQYF. The chain joins TRBV5-1 to TRBJ2-7, with 9 bases identical to TRBD1. The trim removed 3 bases at V and 1 base at J, leaving 5 bases unmatched. Germline CDR1 SGHRS, CDR2 YFSETQ. The CDR3 has 15 amino acids.

This clonotype was picked up a small number of times. This chain connects TRBV6-5 to TRBJ2-3; 9 nucleotides align to TRBD1. Germline CDR1 and CDR2: MNHEY and SVGAGI. Trimming took 1 base from V and 9 from J; bases not matched to a gene: 11. The CDR3 is 16 amino acids. CDR3 sequence (DNA): TGTGCCAGCAGTTACTACGGACAGGGGCGCCGTCGGACGCAGTATTTT. The encoded protein is CASSYYGQGRRRTQYF.

For this clonotype: A junction boundary mismatches the germline segment, possibly from a read error. This chain connects TRBV20-1 to TRBJ1-1; TRBD1 might be the D (5 bases). Germline CDR1 is DFQATT and CDR2 is SNEGSKA (reference sequence). This CDR3 comprises 15 residues. The CDR3 coding sequence is TGCAGTGCTAGAGATTCCGGCCGGGGGATCACTAAAGCTTTCTTT. Residues: CSARDSGRGITKAFF.

The chain is built from TRBV5-1 and TRBJ2-7; unclear D gene. V was trimmed by 2 bases and J by 3 bases, leaving 12 bases between them. CDR1 SGHRS and CDR2 YFSETQ come from the germline V gene. CDR3 length: 14 residues. This CDR3 reads CASSLGYSNYEQYF. CDR3 nucleotide sequence: TGCGCCAGCAGCTTAGGTTACAGCAACTACGAGCAGTACTTC.